The present entry profiles one T cell receptor (beta chain) with its context. No antigen is known for it. This specimen belongs to a study of T cells in Graves' hyperthyroidism and ophthalmopathy. The study, taken as a whole, reports: The blood repertoire included most of the expanded thyroid clonotypes above 0.001.

Amplified regions were TCR beta CDR3 sequences from RNA transcripts. During a first-round RT-PCR of the TCR CDR3, the HTBI primer set was used. TCRdb re-derived calls from the multiplex PCR reads in MiXCR, one entry per CDR3 protein. This sample carries fewer than 350,000 distinct CDR3 sequences, about a sixth of them seen once, and the ten largest clones take around 15%. V dropped 4 bases and J dropped 0; count of bases not matched to a gene: 6. Germline V gene lookup returns CDR1 SGHAT and CDR2 FQDESV (reference sequence). There are 15 residues in the CDR3. The chain joins TRBV11-1 to TRBJ2-7, with 7 bases aligning to TRBD1. The sequence was obtained from a woman in her 40s with Graves' ophthalmopathy. The sample consisted of blood. The CDR3 region is CASSSRTGLSYEQYF. As DNA, the CDR3 is TGTGCCAGCAGCTCAAGGACAGGACTCTCCTACGAGCAGTACTTC.